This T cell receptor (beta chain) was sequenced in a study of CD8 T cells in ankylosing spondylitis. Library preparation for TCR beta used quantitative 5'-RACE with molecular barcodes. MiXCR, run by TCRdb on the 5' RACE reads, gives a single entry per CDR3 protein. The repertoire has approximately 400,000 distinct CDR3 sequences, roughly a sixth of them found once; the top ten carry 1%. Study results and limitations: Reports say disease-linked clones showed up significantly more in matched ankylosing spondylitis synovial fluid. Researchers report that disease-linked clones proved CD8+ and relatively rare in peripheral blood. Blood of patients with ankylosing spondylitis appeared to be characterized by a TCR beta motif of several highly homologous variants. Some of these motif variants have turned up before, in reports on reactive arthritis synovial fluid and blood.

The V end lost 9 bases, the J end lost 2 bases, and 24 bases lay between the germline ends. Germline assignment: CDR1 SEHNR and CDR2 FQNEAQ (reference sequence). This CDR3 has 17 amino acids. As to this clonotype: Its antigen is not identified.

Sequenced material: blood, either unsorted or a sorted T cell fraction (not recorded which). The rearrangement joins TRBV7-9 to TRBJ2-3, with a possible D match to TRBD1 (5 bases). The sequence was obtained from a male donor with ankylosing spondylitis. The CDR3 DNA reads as TGTGCCAGGGGCTTTGGGATTTGGGGCGGCCTCACAGATACGCAGTATTTT. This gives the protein CARGFGIWGGLTDTQYF.